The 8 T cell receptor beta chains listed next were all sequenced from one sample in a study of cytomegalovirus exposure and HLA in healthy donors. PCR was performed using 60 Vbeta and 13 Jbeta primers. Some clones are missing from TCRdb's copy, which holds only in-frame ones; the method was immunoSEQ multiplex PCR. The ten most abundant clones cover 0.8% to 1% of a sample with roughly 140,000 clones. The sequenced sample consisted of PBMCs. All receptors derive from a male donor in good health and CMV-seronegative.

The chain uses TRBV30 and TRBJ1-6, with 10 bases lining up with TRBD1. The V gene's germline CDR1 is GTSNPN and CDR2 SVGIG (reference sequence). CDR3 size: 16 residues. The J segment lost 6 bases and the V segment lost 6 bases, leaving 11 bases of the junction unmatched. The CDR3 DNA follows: TGTGCCTGTGCCGGGACAGGGGAAAGTGGTAATTCACCCCTCCACTTT. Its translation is CACAGTGESGNSPLHF.

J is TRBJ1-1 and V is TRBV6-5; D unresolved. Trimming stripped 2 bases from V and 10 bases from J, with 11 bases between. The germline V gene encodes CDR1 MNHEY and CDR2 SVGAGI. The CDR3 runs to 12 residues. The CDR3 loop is CASSYDRVRAFF. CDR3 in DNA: TGTGCCAGCAGTTACGATCGAGTGCGAGCTTTCTTT.

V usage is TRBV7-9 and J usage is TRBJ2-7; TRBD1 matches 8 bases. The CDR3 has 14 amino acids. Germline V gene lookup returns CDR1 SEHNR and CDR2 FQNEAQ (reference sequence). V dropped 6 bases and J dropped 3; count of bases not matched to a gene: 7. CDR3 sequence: CASSSDRDFYEQYF. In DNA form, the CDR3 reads TGTGCCAGCAGTTCGGACAGGGATTTCTACGAGCAGTACTTC.

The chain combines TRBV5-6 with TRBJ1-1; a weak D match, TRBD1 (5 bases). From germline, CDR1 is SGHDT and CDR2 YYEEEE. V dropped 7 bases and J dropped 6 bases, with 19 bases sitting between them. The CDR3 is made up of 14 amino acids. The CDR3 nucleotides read TGTGCCAGCGCGCGGGGACCTAGGGCGGCTGAAGCTTTCTTT. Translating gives CASARGPRAAEAFF. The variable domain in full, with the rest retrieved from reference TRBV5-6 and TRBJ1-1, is DAGVTQSPTHLIKTRGQQVTLRCSPKSGHDTVSWYQQALGQGPQFIFQYYEEEERQRGNFPDRFSGHQFPNYSSELNVNALLLGDSALYLCASARGPRAAEAFFGQGTRLTVV.

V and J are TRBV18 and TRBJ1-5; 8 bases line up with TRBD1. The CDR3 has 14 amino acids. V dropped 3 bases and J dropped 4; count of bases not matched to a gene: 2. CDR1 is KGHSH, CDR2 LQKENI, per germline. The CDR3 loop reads CASSPDRVNQPQHF. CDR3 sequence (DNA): TGTGCCAGCTCACCGGACAGGGTAAATCAGCCCCAGCATTTT.

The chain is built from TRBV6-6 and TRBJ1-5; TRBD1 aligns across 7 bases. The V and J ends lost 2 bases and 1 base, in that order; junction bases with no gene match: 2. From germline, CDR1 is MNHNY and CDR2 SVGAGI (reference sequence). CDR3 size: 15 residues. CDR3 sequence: CASSYRDSSNQPQHF. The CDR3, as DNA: TGTGCCAGCAGTTACCGGGACAGCAGCAATCAGCCCCAGCATTTT.

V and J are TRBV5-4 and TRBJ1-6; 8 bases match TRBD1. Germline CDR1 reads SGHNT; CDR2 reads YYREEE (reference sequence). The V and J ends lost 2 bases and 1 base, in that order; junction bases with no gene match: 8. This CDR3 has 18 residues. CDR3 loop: CASSLHDRGASYNSPLHF. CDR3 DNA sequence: TGTGCCAGCAGCTTACACGACAGGGGCGCTTCCTATAATTCACCCCTCCACTTT.

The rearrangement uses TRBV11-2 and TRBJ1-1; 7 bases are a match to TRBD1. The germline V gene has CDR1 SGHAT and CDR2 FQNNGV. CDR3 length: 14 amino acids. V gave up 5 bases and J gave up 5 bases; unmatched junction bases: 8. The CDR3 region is CASSPGTERTEAFF. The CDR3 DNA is TGTGCCAGCAGCCCCGGGACAGAAAGGACTGAAGCTTTCTTT.